The following is a T cell receptor (beta chain) sequence with its context. Clones were sequenced by immunoSEQ multiplex PCR, and TCRdb holds only the in-frame ones, with some missing. The sample lists 100,000 or so clones, over 75% occurring once. These data are taken from a study of blood T cell repertoires in COVID-19. At the level of the study: The cDNA or gDNA used as material had been derived from T cells, B-cell-depleted T cells, or PBMCs.

Looked up from germline, CDR1 is LNHDA and CDR2 is SQIVND (reference sequence). Trimming at V came to 0 bases and at J to 6 bases, leaving 10 bases not matched to a gene. CDR3 length equals 17 residues. This chain uses TRBV19 with TRBJ1-2; 10 bases line up with TRBD1. The sequence was collected from a man in his 60s with acute or convalescent COVID-19. The sample taken for sequencing was peripheral blood. The CDR3 DNA reads as TGTGCCAGTAGTATAGATTTCGCCGAGACAGGGGGCAATGGCTACACCTTC. It is translated as CASSIDFAETGGNGYTF.